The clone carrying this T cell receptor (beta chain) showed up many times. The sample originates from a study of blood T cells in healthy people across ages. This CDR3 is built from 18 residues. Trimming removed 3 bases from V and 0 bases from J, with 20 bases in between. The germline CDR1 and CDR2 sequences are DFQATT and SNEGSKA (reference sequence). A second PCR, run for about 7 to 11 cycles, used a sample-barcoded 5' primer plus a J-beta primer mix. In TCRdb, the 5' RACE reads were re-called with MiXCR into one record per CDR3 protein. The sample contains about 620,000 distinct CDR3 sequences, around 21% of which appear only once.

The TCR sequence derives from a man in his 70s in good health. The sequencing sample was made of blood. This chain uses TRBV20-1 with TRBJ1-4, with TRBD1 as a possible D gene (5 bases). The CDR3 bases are TGCAGTGCTAGTAAGCCAGGGAAGAAATTGGCAACTAATGAAAAACTGTTTTTT. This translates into CSASKPGKKLATNEKLFF.